This T cell receptor beta chain was found in a study of blood T cell repertoires in COVID-19. Allocation to cohorts depended on clinical history reported by the participants. Recovery among Cohort 3 donors was established by two negative PCRs, clearance, or symptom resolution. The CDR3 is 15 residues long. Here immunoSEQ multiplex PCR was the method, and the copy in TCRdb shows in-frame clones only, minus some. The sample has roughly 160,000 clones, less than 90% seen once. The receptor was derived from a woman in her 50s who had recovered from COVID-19. The genes are TRBV12-2 and TRBJ2-1; the table calls TRBD2, which could not be checked here. TRBV12-2 is assigned pseudogene status. Sequencing was done on a sample of PBMCs or T cells enriched from blood (not recorded which). The CDR3, as DNA: TGTGCAAGTCTCCCTAGCGGGAGGGCGGATAATGAGCAGTTCTTC. Translated: CASLPSGRADNEQFF.